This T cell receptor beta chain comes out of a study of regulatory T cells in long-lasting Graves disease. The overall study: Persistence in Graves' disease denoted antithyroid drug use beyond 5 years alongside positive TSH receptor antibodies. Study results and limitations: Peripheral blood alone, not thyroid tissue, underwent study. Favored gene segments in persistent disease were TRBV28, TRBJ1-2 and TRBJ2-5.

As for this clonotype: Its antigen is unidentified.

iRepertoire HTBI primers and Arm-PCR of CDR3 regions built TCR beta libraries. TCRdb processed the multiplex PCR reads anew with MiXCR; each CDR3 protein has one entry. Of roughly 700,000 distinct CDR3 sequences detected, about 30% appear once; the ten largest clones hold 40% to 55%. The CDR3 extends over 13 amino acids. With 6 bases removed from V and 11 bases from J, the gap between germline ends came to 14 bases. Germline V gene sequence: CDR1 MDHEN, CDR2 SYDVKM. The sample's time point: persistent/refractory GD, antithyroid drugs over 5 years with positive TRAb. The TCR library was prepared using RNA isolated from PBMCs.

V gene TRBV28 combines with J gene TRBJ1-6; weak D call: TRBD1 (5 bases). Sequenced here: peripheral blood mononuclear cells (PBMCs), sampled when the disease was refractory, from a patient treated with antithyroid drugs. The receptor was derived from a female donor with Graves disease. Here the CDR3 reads CASRGLGEAPLHF. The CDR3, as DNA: TGTGCCAGCAGGGGGTTGGGGGAGGCACCCCTCCACTTT.